These T cell receptor beta chains were read from a single sample in a study of cytomegalovirus exposure and HLA in healthy donors. The data were produced by immunoSEQ multiplex PCR, yet TCRdb's version contains in-frame clones alone and is incomplete. This sample has 100,000 to 150,000 clones, with 60% to 85% found just once. Sequenced sample: PBMCs. The receptor set was obtained from a woman younger than 30 in good health and CMV-seronegative. Both conserved end residues are part of each CDR3. The D gene is left open where the match is weak. Some rows have no size entry. The others give once, few or many, or a class for an expanded clone.

V gene: TRBV5-1; clone size: NA; D gene: NA; J gene: TRBJ1-3; CDR3 DNA: TGCGCCAGCTCGACAGTTTCTGGAAACACCATATATTTT; CDR3 protein: CASSTVSGNTIYF
V gene: TRBV5-6; clone size: NA; D gene: NA; J gene: TRBJ2-5; CDR3 DNA: TGTGCCAGCAGCTGGAGGGGCCAAGAGACCCAGTACTTC; CDR3 protein: CASSWRGQETQYF
V gene: TRBV6-1; clone size: NA; D gene: TRBD1; J gene: TRBJ1-3; CDR3 DNA: TGTGCCAGCAGTGAACAGAGGCAGGGGGCTTATGGAAACACCATATATTTT; CDR3 protein: CASSEQRQGAYGNTIYF
V gene: TRBV5-1; clone size: many; D gene: NA; J gene: TRBJ2-7; CDR3 DNA: TGCGCCAGCAGCGATTTTACCGGGACAACGAACTACGAGCAGTACTTC; CDR3 protein: CASSDFTGTTNYEQYF
V gene: TRBV15; clone size: NA; D gene: NA; J gene: TRBJ2-4; CDR3 DNA: TGTGCCACCAGCAGAGATTCGATGCAGACCAAAAACATTCAGTACTTC; CDR3 protein: CATSRDSMQTKNIQYF
V gene: TRBV2; clone size: NA; D gene: NA; J gene: TRBJ2-1; CDR3 DNA: TGTGCCAGCAGTGCGGGAAAAGCGTGGGATGAGCAGTTCTTC; CDR3 protein: CASSAGKAWDEQFF
V gene: TRBV5-1; clone size: once; D gene: TRBD1; J gene: TRBJ1-1; CDR3 DNA: TGCGCCAGCAGCTACTTTCAGGGGGCGACTGAAGCTTTCTTT; CDR3 protein: CASSYFQGATEAFF
V gene: TRBV2; clone size: NA; D gene: TRBD1; J gene: TRBJ2-7; CDR3 DNA: TGTGCCAGCAGTGAATCGACAGGGGGGACCTACGAGCAGTACTTC; CDR3 protein: CASSESTGGTYEQYF
V gene: TRBV7-8; clone size: few; D gene: TRBD1; J gene: TRBJ2-1; CDR3 DNA: TGTGCCAGCAGTTTTAGGGGACAGACCACAAATGAGCAGTTCTTC; CDR3 protein: CASSFRGQTTNEQFF
V gene: TRBV28; clone size: few; D gene: TRBD2; J gene: TRBJ2-7; CDR3 DNA: TGTGCCTCCCGAGGGACTAGCTCCTACGAGCAGTACTTC; CDR3 protein: CASRGTSSYEQYF
V gene: TRBV19; clone size: many; D gene: NA; J gene: TRBJ1-4; CDR3 DNA: TGTGCCAGTAGTATTACAGCCGATAATGAAAAACTGTTTTTT; CDR3 protein: CASSITADNEKLFF
V gene: TRBV5-4; clone size: NA; D gene: NA; J gene: TRBJ2-7; CDR3 DNA: TGTGCCAGCAGCTTGGATCGTGATGACAGAGCCTACGAGCAGTACTTC; CDR3 protein: CASSLDRDDRAYEQYF
V gene: TRBV7-2; clone size: NA; D gene: NA; J gene: TRBJ2-7; CDR3 DNA: TGTGCCAGCAGCCTTACTCTCAAGAAATTAAGTACCTACGAGCAGTACTTC; CDR3 protein: CASSLTLKKLSTYEQYF
V gene: TRBV5-4; clone size: NA; D gene: TRBD1; J gene: TRBJ1-1; CDR3 DNA: TGTGCCAGCAGCCCGTCCCGGGACAGGAACACTGAAGCTTTCTTT; CDR3 protein: CASSPSRDRNTEAFF
V gene: TRBV2; clone size: few; D gene: NA; J gene: TRBJ2-1; CDR3 DNA: TGTGCCAGCAGTGAGGGGCGGGGAGACAATGAGCAGTTCTTC; CDR3 protein: CASSEGRGDNEQFF
V gene: TRBV5-1; clone size: NA; D gene: NA; J gene: TRBJ1-1; CDR3 DNA: TGCGCCAGCAGCGTGGGGGGGGGAGGGAACACTGAAGCTTTCTTT; CDR3 protein: CASSVGGGGNTEAFF
V gene: TRBV20-1; clone size: NA; D gene: NA; J gene: TRBJ2-7; CDR3 DNA: TGCAGTGCTAGAGATCAGGGCGAGCAGTACTTC; CDR3 protein: CSARDQGEQYF
V gene: TRBV7-9; clone size: NA; D gene: NA; J gene: TRBJ2-6; CDR3 DNA: TGTGCCAGCTCCGGAGGCGCTGGGGCCAACGTCCTGACTTTC; CDR3 protein: CASSGGAGANVLTF
V gene: TRBV29-1; clone size: NA; D gene: TRBD1; J gene: TRBJ2-7; CDR3 DNA: TGCAGCGTTCTAACAGGGGTCTCCTACGAGCAGTACTTC; CDR3 protein: CSVLTGVSYEQYF
V gene: TRBV10-1; clone size: NA; D gene: TRBD2; J gene: TRBJ2-1; CDR3 DNA: TGCGCCAGCAGTGATGGTCGGACTAGCGGGAGTATAGACAATGAGCAGTTCTTC; CDR3 protein: CASSDGRTSGSIDNEQFF
V gene: TRBV15; clone size: once; D gene: TRBD2; J gene: TRBJ2-5; CDR3 DNA: TGTGCCACCAGCAGAGCCGGGGGGGAGACCCAGTACTTC; CDR3 protein: CATSRAGGETQYF
V gene: TRBV5-4; clone size: NA; D gene: NA; J gene: TRBJ1-1; CDR3 DNA: TGTGCCAGCAGCTTGGTACAGCAGAACACTGAAGCTTTCTTT; CDR3 protein: CASSLVQQNTEAFF
V gene: TRBV5-6; clone size: few; D gene: NA; J gene: TRBJ2-3; CDR3 DNA: TGTGCCAGCAGCGGAGAGATTAGCACAGATACGCAGTATTTT; CDR3 protein: CASSGEISTDTQYF
V gene: TRBV19; clone size: NA; D gene: NA; J gene: TRBJ1-5; CDR3 DNA: TGTGCCAGTAGTATAGGTGGAGGCAGCGGCAATCAGCCCCAGCATTTT; CDR3 protein: CASSIGGGSGNQPQHF
V gene: TRBV5-1; clone size: NA; D gene: TRBD2; J gene: TRBJ2-7; CDR3 DNA: TGCGCCACCAGGACTAGCGGGAACTCCTACGAGCAGTACTTC; CDR3 protein: CATRTSGNSYEQYF
V gene: TRBV6-5; clone size: once; D gene: NA; J gene: TRBJ2-3; CDR3 DNA: TGTGCCAGCAGTTATTCCTTGCGAAGCGATACGCAGTATTTT; CDR3 protein: CASSYSLRSDTQYF
V gene: TRBV7-9; clone size: NA; D gene: TRBD1; J gene: TRBJ1-1; CDR3 DNA: TGTGCCAGCAGGATGGAAGGGGGCGAAGCTTTCTTT; CDR3 protein: CASRMEGGEAFF
V gene: TRBV13; clone size: NA; D gene: TRBD1; J gene: TRBJ2-5; CDR3 DNA: TGTGCCAGCAGCTACAGGGGGGAAGAGACCCAGTACTTC; CDR3 protein: CASSYRGEETQYF
V gene: TRBV5-1; clone size: NA; D gene: NA; J gene: TRBJ2-5; CDR3 DNA: TGCGCCAGCAGCCCCTCGACAGCTCAAGAGACCCAGTACTTC; CDR3 protein: CASSPSTAQETQYF
V gene: TRBV15; clone size: NA; D gene: NA; J gene: TRBJ1-2; CDR3 DNA: TGTGCCACCAGCAGCGGCTATGGCTACACCTTC; CDR3 protein: CATSSGYGYTF
V gene: TRBV7-9; clone size: NA; D gene: NA; J gene: TRBJ2-1; CDR3 DNA: TGTGCCAGCAGCTTAAGTCGCATTGAGGCTATCACCTACAATGAGCAGTTCTTC; CDR3 protein: CASSLSRIEAITYNEQFF
V gene: TRBV11-1; clone size: NA; D gene: NA; J gene: TRBJ1-1; CDR3 DNA: TGTGCCAGCAGTTTCCAGGACACTGTAACTTTCTTT; CDR3 protein: CASSFQDTVTFF
V gene: TRBV11-1; clone size: NA; D gene: TRBD2; J gene: TRBJ2-4; CDR3 DNA: TGTGCCAGCAGCTTAGAGCTAGCGGGAGGTTCGACCATTCAGTACTTC; CDR3 protein: CASSLELAGGSTIQYF
V gene: TRBV7-8; clone size: NA; D gene: TRBD2; J gene: TRBJ2-7; CDR3 DNA: TGTGCCAGCAGCTTAACTAGCGGGAGGTCCTACGAGCAGTACTTC; CDR3 protein: CASSLTSGRSYEQYF
V gene: TRBV5-1; clone size: once; D gene: NA; J gene: TRBJ1-1; CDR3 DNA: TGCGCCAGCAGCCACGGACAGCGGAACACTGAAGCTTTCTTT; CDR3 protein: CASSHGQRNTEAFF
V gene: TRBV19; clone size: few; D gene: NA; J gene: TRBJ2-6; CDR3 DNA: TGTGCCAGTAGTTTCTCGTCCTTATCTGGGGCCAACGTCCTGACTTTC; CDR3 protein: CASSFSSLSGANVLTF
V gene: TRBV30; clone size: once; D gene: NA; J gene: TRBJ1-1; CDR3 DNA: TGTGCCTGGAGTGTACAGGCGGAAACTGAAGCTTTCTTT; CDR3 protein: CAWSVQAETEAFF
V gene: TRBV5-4; clone size: NA; D gene: TRBD1; J gene: TRBJ1-2; CDR3 DNA: TGTGCCAGCAGCCGGGACAGGGGAGACTATGGCTACACCTTC; CDR3 protein: CASSRDRGDYGYTF
V gene: TRBV11-2; clone size: NA; D gene: TRBD1; J gene: TRBJ1-1; CDR3 DNA: TGTGCCAGCAGCCCAGGAGGGGGCTCGAGGGCTTTCTTT; CDR3 protein: CASSPGGGSRAFF
V gene: TRBV10-3; clone size: once; D gene: NA; J gene: TRBJ1-1; CDR3 DNA: TGTGCCATCAGTCCCCGTGCAGGAAACACTGAAGCTTTCTTT; CDR3 protein: CAISPRAGNTEAFF